The rows below give T cell receptor beta chains drawn from one sample of a study of blood T cells in healthy people across ages. TCRdb called the 5' RACE reads again in MiXCR, with one record for every CDR3 protein. The top ten clones hold 15% of a sample with 630,000 or so distinct CDR3 sequences, about 30% of them seen once. Specimen: blood. These receptor sequences come from a woman of 80 years or more in good health. CDR3s include the opening cysteine and the closing phenylalanine or tryptophan. The D gene is left open where the match is weak. Some rows mark clone size as missing; the rest say once, few, many or name a class of expanded clone.

v_call	clone_size	j_call	d_call	cdr3_aa	cdr3_nt
TRBV19	NA	TRBJ2-1	NA	CASSIGSGWGNEQFF	TGTGCCAGTAGTATAGGGTCAGGTTGGGGCAATGAGCAGTTCTTC
TRBV15	NA	TRBJ2-3	NA	CATSRERGRGYTDTQYF	TGTGCCACCAGCAGAGAAAGGGGACGGGGCTACACAGATACGCAGTATTTT
TRBV5-1	NA	TRBJ2-5	TRBD1	CAGREGQLYQETQYF	TGCGCCGGCAGAGAGGGACAGTTGTACCAAGAGACCCAGTACTTC
TRBV20-1	NA	TRBJ2-7	TRBD2	CSAPRLAGLNGEQYF	TGCAGTGCCCCGAGACTAGCGGGACTAAATGGCGAGCAGTACTTC
TRBV20-1	NA	TRBJ1-1	NA	CSAKQGGWENTEAFF	TGCAGTGCAAAACAGGGTGGGTGGGAGAACACTGAAGCTTTCTTT
TRBV5-6	many	TRBJ2-7	TRBD1	CASSLRGRKQVHEQYF	TGTGCCAGCAGCTTAAGGGGGCGGAAACAGGTCCACGAGCAGTACTTC
TRBV20-1	NA	TRBJ2-5	NA	CSAKRGQETQYF	TGCAGTGCTAAACGGGGTCAGGAGACCCAGTACTTC
TRBV28	few	TRBJ1-4	TRBD1	CASSPTGQGNEKLFF	TGTGCCAGCAGCCCAACGGGACAGGGTAATGAAAAACTGTTTTTT
TRBV4-2	NA	TRBJ2-2	TRBD2	CASSHGLVAGELFF	TGTGCCAGCAGCCACGGACTAGTTGCCGGGGAGCTGTTTTTT
TRBV5-4	few	TRBJ2-5	TRBD2	CASTLGTSGGEQYF	TGTGCCAGCACTTTAGGGACTAGCGGGGGGGAGCAGTACTTC
TRBV5-1	many	TRBJ2-1	NA	CASSPPGSVGGIEQFF	TGCGCCAGCAGCCCCCCCGGCTCAGTGGGTGGAATAGAGCAGTTCTTC
TRBV7-2	many	TRBJ2-3	TRBD2	CASSPGTSGGAHTQYF	TGTGCCAGCAGCCCAGGGACTAGCGGGGGGGCTCATACGCAGTATTTT
TRBV9	many	TRBJ2-2	NA	CASSPTGADTGELFF	TGTGCCAGCAGCCCTACAGGAGCGGACACCGGGGAGCTGTTTTTT
TRBV20-1	NA	TRBJ1-4	NA	CSATAPSRSNEKLFF	TGCAGTGCTACAGCCCCCTCGCGTAGCAATGAAAAACTGTTTTTT
TRBV12-3/TRBV12-4	many	TRBJ2-3	NA	CASSLRGDRTDTQYF	TGTGCCAGCAGTTTAAGAGGGGACCGTACAGATACGCAGTATTTT
TRBV10-3	NA	TRBJ1-1	TRBD1	CAIRGDRRNTEAFF	TGTGCCATCAGGGGGGACAGACGGAACACTGAAGCTTTCTTT
TRBV12-3/TRBV12-4	many	TRBJ2-5	NA	CASRSRGKETQYF	TGTGCCAGCAGGAGCCGGGGGAAAGAGACCCAGTACTTC
TRBV6-6	NA	TRBJ1-6	TRBD1	CASTSGGVTPLHF	TGTGCCAGCACTTCAGGGGGAGTTACACCCCTCCACTTT
TRBV20-1	many	TRBJ2-1	TRBD1	CSASRGLEQFF	TGCAGTGCAAGCAGGGGGCTTGAGCAGTTCTTC
TRBV10-3	many	TRBJ2-5	TRBD1	CAIGGTGSKETQYF	TGTGCCATCGGCGGGACAGGGTCTAAAGAGACCCAGTACTTC
TRBV5-1	many	TRBJ1-5	NA	CASSLGVTSNQPQHF	TGCGCCAGCAGCTTGGGGGTTACTAGCAATCAGCCCCAGCATTTT
TRBV12-3/TRBV12-4	many	TRBJ2-7	NA	CASRTAGQSPYEQYF	TGTGCCAGCAGGACCGCGGGACAGTCGCCGTACGAGCAGTACTTC
TRBV20-1	many	TRBJ1-5	TRBD1	CSARDRLNQPQHF	TGCAGTGCAAGGGACAGGCTCAATCAGCCCCAGCATTTT
TRBV4-3	many	TRBJ2-4	TRBD2	CASSQEAPSGGFISRQNIQYF	TGCGCCAGCAGCCAAGAGGCCCCTAGCGGGGGATTTATAAGTCGCCAAAACATTCAGTACTTC
TRBV6-6	NA	TRBJ1-5	NA	CAAGGTSGNQPQHF	TGTGCCGCCGGAGGGACTTCGGGCAATCAGCCCCAGCATTTT
TRBV10-3	NA	TRBJ1-5	NA	CAIRERKDQPQHF	TGTGCCATCAGGGAGAGGAAGGATCAGCCCCAGCATTTT
TRBV5-5	NA	TRBJ2-1	NA	CASSFVVSGANEQFF	TGTGCCAGCAGCTTCGTCGTTTCGGGTGCGAATGAGCAGTTCTTC
TRBV30	NA	TRBJ1-1	TRBD1	CAWWRAGGTEAFF	TGTGCCTGGTGGAGGGCAGGGGGAACTGAAGCTTTCTTT
TRBV12-3/TRBV12-4	many	TRBJ1-1	NA	CASSLGVTAFF	TGTGCCAGCAGTTTGGGGGTTACAGCTTTCTTT
TRBV6-5	NA	TRBJ1-4	NA	CASSYSKGSGLGRTNEKLFF	TGTGCCAGCAGTTACTCGAAAGGCAGCGGCCTCGGCAGAACTAATGAAAAACTGTTTTTT
TRBV9	many	TRBJ2-7	NA	CASSVGGQQGLREQYF	TGTGCCAGCAGCGTAGGGGGACAACAGGGCCTACGTGAGCAGTACTTC
TRBV5-4	once	TRBJ2-7	NA	CASSLQGSHEQYF	TGTGCCAGCAGCTTGCAGGGGTCCCACGAGCAGTACTTC